A single T cell receptor (beta chain) is shown here with its context. This sample stems from a study of blood T cell repertoires in COVID-19. Study at large: Sites across the United States, Italy and Spain contributed samples from acute and convalescent COVID-19. The cDNA or gDNA used as material had been derived from T cells, B-cell-depleted T cells, or PBMCs.

The CDR3 runs to 16 residues. CDR1 is SNHLY, CDR2 FYNNEI, per germline. V shed 7 bases, J shed 9 bases, and the junction held 15 bases outside the gene matches. In the authors' workflow: Nucleated cell counts were estimated from reference gene primer amplification. Profiled with immunoSEQ multiplex PCR; TCRdb holds only in-frame clones, not every one. For V, J and clone size, that table is used; D and trimming come from the DNA. The repertoire consists of around 27,000 clones, with around 90% occurring once and the leading ten covering 26%. The V call is TRBV2, the J call TRBJ2-1; 10 bases agree with TRBD2. The receptor was isolated from a human donor in a cohort sampled during active COVID-19. The material sequenced was peripheral blood. CDR3 nucleotide sequence: TGTGCCAGCACCCCACCGGTAGCGGGGGGCCGAGGTGAGCAGTTCTTC. Translating it yields CASTPPVAGGRGEQFF.